The entry below describes one TCR beta chain. What it binds is unknown. The data derive from a study of cytomegalovirus exposure and HLA in healthy donors. General study points: A later look showed TCR association rates differing by HLA locus, highest for DRB1 and lowest for HLA-C. Reports indicate that TCR beta sequences accurately predicted the HLA-A and HLA-B alleles of most subjects. Most of the TCR beta V segments (in an earlier analysis) were productive either about 87% or about 30% of the time. In a later analysis, a missense DCLRE1C variant was linked to TCR beta V- and J-gene trimming.

The PCR had 60 Vbeta and 13 Jbeta primers. Repertoires were generated with immunoSEQ multiplex PCR, while TCRdb's copy carries only in-frame clones and drops some. The data hold under 80,000 clones, with 70% to 75% observed a single time. The CDR3 has 16 residues. V shed 1 base, J shed 2 bases, and the junction held 3 bases outside the gene matches. Germline V CDR1 and CDR2: LNHNV, YYDKDF (reference sequence). Sequencing used PBMCs. The TCR sequence derives from a woman aged 30 to 39 in good health and CMV-seronegative. The V and J genes are TRBV15 and TRBJ1-4, with TRBD1 matching over 8 bases. The CDR3 protein is CATSRARDRTNEKLFF. In DNA form, the CDR3 reads TGTGCCACCAGCAGAGCACGGGACAGGACTAATGAAAAACTGTTTTTT.